What follows are 18 T cell receptor beta chains derived from one specimen sequenced in a study of blood T cell repertoires in COVID-19. Clones were read by immunoSEQ multiplex PCR, and TCRdb kept only the in-frame ones, dropping some. Of about 53,000 clones in the sample, roughly 90% were seen once. Sequenced input: peripheral blood. Receptors were obtained from a man older than 75 with acute or convalescent COVID-19.

This chain uses TRBV18 with TRBJ2-5, with D tentatively TRBD2 (6 bases). The CDR3 is made up of 13 amino acids. The germline V gene has CDR1 KGHSH and CDR2 LQKENI. Between the trimmed V and J ends, which lost 4 bases and 5 bases, there was a span of 11 bases. CDR3 in amino acids: CASSQGRTETQYF. In DNA, the CDR3 is TGTGCCAGCTCACAGGGGAGGACGGAGACCCAGTACTTC. The full variable domain, its missing parts supplied by reference TRBV18 and TRBJ2-5, is NAGVMQNPRHLVRRRGQEARLRCSPMKGHSHVYWYRQLPEEGLKFMVYLQKENIIDESGMPKERFSAEFPKEGPSILRIQQVVRGDSAAYFCASSQGRTETQYFGPGTRLLVL.

The rearrangement joins TRBV6-5 to TRBJ2-7; 7 positions match TRBD1. The CDR3 consists of 15 residues. Germline V gives CDR1 MNHEY, CDR2 SVGAGI. Trimming took 2 bases from V and 3 from J; bases not matched to a gene: 7. The chain's CDR3 is CASSYTDRSVYEQYF. The DNA for the CDR3 is TGTGCCAGCAGTTACACGGACAGGTCAGTCTACGAGCAGTACTTC.

The V call is TRBV15, the J call TRBJ2-3; the match to TRBD2 covers 7 bases. Germline loops: CDR1 LNHNV, CDR2 YYDKDF (reference sequence). J gave up 2 bases and V 3 bases, and 5 bases lay outside the gene matches. The CDR3 consists of 15 residues. The CDR3: CATSRVRDYTDTQYF. CDR3 nucleotide sequence: TGTGCCACCAGCAGGGTCCGGGACTACACAGATACGCAGTATTTT. The entire variable domain, with the rest obtained from reference TRBV15 and TRBJ2-3, is as follows: DAMVIQNPRYQVTQFGKPVTLSCSQTLNHNVMYWYQQKSSQAPKLLFHYYDKDFNNEADTPDNFQSRRPNTSFCFLDIRSPGLGDTAMYLCATSRVRDYTDTQYFGPGTRLTVL.

This rearrangement joins TRBV7-9 to TRBJ2-2, with a weak D call TRBD1 (6 bases). V lost 3 bases to trimming and J lost 4 bases, with 9 bases between them. Germline V gives CDR1 SEHNR, CDR2 FQNEAQ (reference sequence). The CDR3 runs 14 residues. CDR3 nucleotide sequence: TGTGCCAGCAGCTTTACAGGGTCCACCGGGGAGCTGTTTTTT. This sequence encodes CASSFTGSTGELFF.

This rearrangement joins TRBV4-2 to TRBJ2-1, with TRBD1 as a possible D gene (6 bases). This CDR3 is 16 amino acids long. The germline V gene encodes CDR1 LGHNA and CDR2 YNFKEQ. The V and J ends lost 0 bases and 4 bases respectively, with 13 bases between them. The CDR3 is CASSQETGLRYNEQFF. CDR3 in DNA: TGTGCCAGCAGCCAAGAAACAGGGCTTCGGTACAATGAGCAGTTCTTC.

V is TRBV15 and J is TRBJ2-7, with TRBD2 identical over 8 bases. The trim removed 2 bases at V and 0 bases at J, leaving 9 bases unmatched. In germline, CDR1 is LNHNV, CDR2 YYDKDF (reference sequence). The CDR3 contains 17 residues. In DNA, the CDR3 is TGTGCCACCAGCAGATATCGGGGCGGGAGGAGCTCCTACGAGCAGTACTTC. This translates into CATSRYRGGRSSYEQYF.

As to this clone: Other DNA sequences in the same sample also yield this CDR3. The V gene is TRBV5-1, the J gene TRBJ1-6; TRBD1 agrees at 8 bases. Germline trimming cut 3 bases from V and 7 bases from J; bases unmatched to any gene: 3. From germline, CDR1 is SGHRS and CDR2 YFSETQ. The CDR3 length is 14 residues. As DNA, the CDR3 is TGCGCCAGCAGCTCCGGACAGGGAAATTCACCCCTCCACTTT. It translates to CASSSGQGNSPLHF.

The chain's CDR3 is CASSPGQSNYGYTF. The CDR3, as DNA: TGTGCCAGCAGCCCCGGACAGTCTAACTATGGCTACACCTTC. V usage is TRBV6-5 and J usage is TRBJ1-2; possible D gene TRBD1, 6 bases. The CDR3 extends over 14 amino acids. CDR1 and CDR2 (germline): MNHEY, SVGAGI. Trimming cost V 6 bases and J 0 bases, with 11 bases left between them.

This clone was seen once. V is TRBV6-2 or TRBV6-3 and J is TRBJ2-2; D perhaps matches TRBD1 (5 bases). The germline V gene encodes CDR1 MNHEY and CDR2 SVGEGT. This CDR3 is built from 15 residues. The V gene lost 2 bases and the J gene lost 4 bases, with 11 bases spanning the gap. The CDR3 DNA is TGTGCCAGCAGTTACACCAGGGCTTCCACCGGGGAGCTGTTTTTT. Its protein is CASSYTRASTGELFF.

This clone was observed a single time. The chain couples TRBV7-8 to TRBJ1-6; 8 positions agree with TRBD1. This CDR3 region has 17 residues. Germline lookup yields CDR1 SGHVS and CDR2 FQNEAQ. J was trimmed by 7 bases and V by 1 base; bases with no gene match: 9. DNA of the CDR3: TGTGCCAGCAGCTTAGGGGCCCGGGGACAGGAGAATTCACCCCTCCACTTT. Amino acid sequence: CASSLGARGQENSPLHF.

The chain couples TRBV18 to TRBJ1-5; TRBD1 matches 9 bases. Germline V gives CDR1 KGHSH, CDR2 LQKENI. V dropped 1 base and J dropped 6; count of bases not matched to a gene: 7. The CDR3 has 16 residues. For the CDR3, the DNA is TGTGCCAGCTCACCACGGGACAGGGTAGTAGGTCAGCCCCAGCATTTT. It encodes CASSPRDRVVGQPQHF.

The CDR3 DNA is TGTGCCAGCAGCCCTCAGCGGACAGGGGGTAGGGAGCAGTACTTC. This encodes CASSPQRTGGREQYF. The J gene is TRBJ2-7, the V gene TRBV7-9; TRBD1 aligns across 10 bases. The CDR3 sequence is 15 residues long. Germline CDR1 is SEHNR and CDR2 is FQNEAQ (reference sequence). Trimming removed 5 bases from V and 7 bases from J; junction bases left unmatched: 11.

The rearrangement uses TRBV12-5 and TRBJ2-7, with 8 positions matching TRBD1. The CDR3 totals 16 residues. Germline V gene lookup returns CDR1 LGHNT and CDR2 FRNRAP. V was pared by 4 bases and J by 1 base, with 9 bases of the junction left unmatched. This CDR3 reads CASGSTQGAASYEQYF. For the CDR3, the DNA is TGTGCTAGTGGTTCTACCCAGGGGGCAGCATCCTACGAGCAGTACTTC.

As concerns this clone: The junction shows a germline mismatch at one end, possibly a read error. The CDR3 bases are TGTGCTAGCAGCTCGCCCCCGAGTTATACGCAGTATTTT. This sequence encodes CASSSPPSYTQYF. V gene TRBV7-7 combines with J gene TRBJ2-3; D is ambiguous. CDR3 length: 13 residues. From germline, CDR1 is SSHAT and CDR2 FNYEAQ (reference sequence).

The V gene is TRBV18, the J gene TRBJ1-1, with no clear D. The CDR3 covers 15 residues. Trimming removed 4 bases from V and 0 bases from J, with 12 bases in between. Germline V gives CDR1 KGHSH, CDR2 LQKENI. DNA for the CDR3: TGTGCCAGCTCACTATCAGTGGTGGTGAACACTGAAGCTTTCTTT. Translating it yields CASSLSVVVNTEAFF.

The chain recombines TRBV6-1 with TRBJ1-2, with D possibly being TRBD1 (5 bases). V lost 2 bases and J 10 bases, leaving 11 bases between the germline ends. This CDR3 is built from 12 residues. Germline CDR1 is MNHNS and CDR2 is SASEGT. In nucleotides, the CDR3 is TGTGCCAGCAGTGAATCGGACAACGCCTACACCTTC. Protein sequence: CASSESDNAYTF.

In its sample, this clone was seen a few times. For the CDR3, the DNA is TGTGCCAGCAGCGTTGGGACAGGGACAAGTACCCTCCACTTT. Translation: CASSVGTGTSTLHF. The V gene is TRBV9, the J gene TRBJ1-6, with 9 bases aligning to TRBD1. This CDR3 contains 14 residues. Trimming removed 2 bases from V and 14 bases from J; junction bases left unmatched: 8. CDR1 and CDR2 from the germline V gene are SGDLS and YYNGEE.

The chain links TRBV7-2 to TRBJ2-1; tentative D call: TRBD2 (5 bases). Between the trimmed V and J ends, which lost 2 bases and 0 bases, there was a span of 8 bases. In germline, CDR1 is SGHTA, CDR2 FQGNSA. CDR3 size: 15 residues. For the CDR3, the DNA is TGTGCCAGCAGCTTATCGGGGAGCTCCTACAATGAGCAGTTCTTC. Its translation: CASSLSGSSYNEQFF.